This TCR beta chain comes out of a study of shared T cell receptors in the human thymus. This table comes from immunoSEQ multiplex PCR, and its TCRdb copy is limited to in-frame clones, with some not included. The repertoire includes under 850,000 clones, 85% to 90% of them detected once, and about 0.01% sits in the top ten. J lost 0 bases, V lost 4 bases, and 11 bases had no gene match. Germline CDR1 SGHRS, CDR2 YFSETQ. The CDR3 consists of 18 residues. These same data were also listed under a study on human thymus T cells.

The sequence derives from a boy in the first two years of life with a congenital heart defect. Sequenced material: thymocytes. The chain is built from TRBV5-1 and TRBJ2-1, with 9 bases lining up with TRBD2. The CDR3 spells CASSLKTSGGSSYNEQFF. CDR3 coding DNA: TGCGCCAGCAGCCTAAAGACTAGCGGAGGGAGCTCCTACAATGAGCAGTTCTTC.